The T cell receptor beta chain under discussion was sequenced for a study of monozygotic twins with inflammatory bowel disease. The UMIs carried a 6-nucleotide sample barcode, and they were added by template switching. Reprocessing the 5' RACE reads, TCRdb reports a single entry for every CDR3 protein and omits DNA. The sample has some 170,000 distinct CDR3 sequences; the top ten hold roughly 2.4%. Per germline, CDR1 MGHDK and CDR2 SYGVNS. The CDR3 runs 12 residues. Overall study results and limits: The authors could not tell different T cell subtypes apart.

Collection yielded approximately 2.7 ml of blood per donor. Investigators pulled total RNA out of whole blood and did not sort T cells. As to this clonotype: Its antigen is unknown.

This chain uses TRBV25-1 with TRBJ1-2. Material: blood. The clonotype was recovered from a human donor with ulcerative colitis or Crohn's disease, or a healthy co-twin of an affected twin (not recorded which). This chain's CDR3 is CASSSQLTGYTF.